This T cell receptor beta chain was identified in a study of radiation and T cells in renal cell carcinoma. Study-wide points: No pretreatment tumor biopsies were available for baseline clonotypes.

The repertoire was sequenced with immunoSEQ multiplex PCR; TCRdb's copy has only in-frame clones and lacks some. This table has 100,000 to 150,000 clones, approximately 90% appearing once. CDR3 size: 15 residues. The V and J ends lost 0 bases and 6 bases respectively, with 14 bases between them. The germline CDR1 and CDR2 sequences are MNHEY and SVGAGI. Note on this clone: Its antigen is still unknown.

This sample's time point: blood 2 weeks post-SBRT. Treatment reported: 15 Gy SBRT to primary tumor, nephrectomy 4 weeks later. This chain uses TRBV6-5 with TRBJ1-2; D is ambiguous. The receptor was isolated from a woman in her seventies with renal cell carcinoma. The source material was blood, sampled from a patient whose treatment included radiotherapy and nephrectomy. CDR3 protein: CASSYSLGGLNGYTF. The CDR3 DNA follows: TGTGCCAGCAGTTACTCGTTGGGTGGCTTGAATGGCTACACCTTC.